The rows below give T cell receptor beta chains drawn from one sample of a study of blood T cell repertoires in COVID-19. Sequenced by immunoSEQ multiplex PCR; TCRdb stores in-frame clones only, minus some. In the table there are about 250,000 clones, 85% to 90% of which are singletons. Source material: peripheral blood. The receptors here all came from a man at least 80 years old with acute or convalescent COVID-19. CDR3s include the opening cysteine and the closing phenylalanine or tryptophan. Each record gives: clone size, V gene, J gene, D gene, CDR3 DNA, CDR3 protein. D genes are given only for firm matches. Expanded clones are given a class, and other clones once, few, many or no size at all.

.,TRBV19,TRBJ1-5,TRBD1,TGTGCCAGTAGTATGGTACCCGGGACAGTCAATCAGCCCCAGCATTTT,CASSMVPGTVNQPQHF
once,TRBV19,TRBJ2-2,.,TGTGCCAGTAGTATGAACACGAACACCGGGGAGCTGTTTTTT,CASSMNTNTGELFF
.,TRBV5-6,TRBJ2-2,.,TGTGCCAGCAGCGTTAGGGGAACCGGGGAGCTGTTTTTT,CASSVRGTGELFF
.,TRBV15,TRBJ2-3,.,TGTGCCACCAGCATGGAGGGAACTAGCACAGATACGCAGTATTTT,CATSMEGTSTDTQYF
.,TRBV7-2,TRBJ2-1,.,TGTGCCAGCAGCTTAAACTTGCTATACAATGAGCAGTTCTTC,CASSLNLLYNEQFF
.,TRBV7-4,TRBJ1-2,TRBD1,TGTGCCAGCAGCCCCGGGACAGTGTTTAGGGCTAACTATGGCTACACCTTC,CASSPGTVFRANYGYTF
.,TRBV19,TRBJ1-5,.,TGTGCCAGTAGTAACCCCCGGACATACAGGGGCAATCAGCCCCAGCATTTT,CASSNPRTYRGNQPQHF
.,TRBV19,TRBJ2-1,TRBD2,TGTGCCAGTAGTATCTTAGCGGGAGTGAGGAATGAGCAGTTCTTC,CASSILAGVRNEQFF
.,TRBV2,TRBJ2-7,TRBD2,TGTGCCAGCAGGTTCCAGCGGGAGCCCTCCTACGAGCAGTACTTC,CASRFQREPSYEQYF
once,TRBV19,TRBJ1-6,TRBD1,TGTGCCAGTAGTATATCCACAGGGGCTTTTAATTCACCCCTCCACTTT,CASSISTGAFNSPLHF
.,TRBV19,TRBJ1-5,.,TGTGCCAGTAGTATGATGGCAGGGAACAATCAGCCCCAGCATTTT,CASSMMAGNNQPQHF
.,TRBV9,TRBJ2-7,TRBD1,TGTGCCAGCAGCTCGCCCAGGGATGGGACAGGGAGTACCTACGAGCAGTACTTC,CASSSPRDGTGSTYEQYF
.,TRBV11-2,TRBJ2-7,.,TGTGCCAGCAGCTTTTACCCCCCAGGGGCATGGAACGAGCAGTACTTC,CASSFYPPGAWNEQYF
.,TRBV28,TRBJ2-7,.,TGTGCCAGCAGTTTTGCGCAGGCCTACGAGCAGTACTTC,CASSFAQAYEQYF
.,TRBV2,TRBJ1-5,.,TGTGCCAGCAGACCAACGGGGTATCAGCCCCAGCATTTT,CASRPTGYQPQHF
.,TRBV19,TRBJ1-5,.,TGTGCCAGTAGTATAATCATTCATAGCAATCAGCCCCAGCATTTT,CASSIIIHSNQPQHF
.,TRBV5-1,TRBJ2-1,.,TGCGCCAGCAGCTTGGGGGTGGGGAGCTCCTACAATGAGCAGTTCTTC,CASSLGVGSSYNEQFF
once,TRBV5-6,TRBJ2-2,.,TGTGCCAGCAGCAGGTTCGCCAGGATGAACACCGGGGAGCTGTTTTTT,CASSRFARMNTGELFF
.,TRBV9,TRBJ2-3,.,TGTGCCAGCAGCGTAGGGCGGGGTAGCACAGATACGCAGTATTTT,CASSVGRGSTDTQYF
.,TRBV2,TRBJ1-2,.,TGTGCCAGCAGTTTAACTGGACAGCTCTATGGCTACACCTTC,CASSLTGQLYGYTF
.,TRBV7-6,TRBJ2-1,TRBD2,TGTGCCAGCGCTAGCGGGGGGCCCCGGTTAGATGAGCAGTTCTTC,CASASGGPRLDEQFF
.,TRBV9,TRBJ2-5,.,TGTGCCAGCAGCGTAGGGGCGGGACCACAAGAGACCCAGTACTTC,CASSVGAGPQETQYF
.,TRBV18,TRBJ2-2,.,TGTGCCAGCTCACCAATTGTGTTCGCGAACACCGGGGAGCTGTTTTTT,CASSPIVFANTGELFF
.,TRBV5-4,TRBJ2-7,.,TGTGCCAGCAGCCCCCGGCAGGGCTTCTACGAGCAGTACTTC,CASSPRQGFYEQYF
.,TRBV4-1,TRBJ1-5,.,TGCGCCAGCAGCCAAGATTCAGGGAGGGAGCCCCAGCATTTT,CASSQDSGREPQHF
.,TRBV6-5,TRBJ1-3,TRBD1,TGTGCCAGCAGTTCTACGGACAGGACTGGAAACACCATATATTTT,CASSSTDRTGNTIYF
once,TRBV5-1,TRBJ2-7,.,TGCGCCAGCAGCTTGGGGCCAGGTTCCTACGAGCAGTACTTC,CASSLGPGSYEQYF
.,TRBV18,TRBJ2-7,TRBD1,TGTGCCAGCTCACGGACAGGGGGCAACGAGCAGTACTTC,CASSRTGGNEQYF
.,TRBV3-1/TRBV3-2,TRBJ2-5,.,TGTGCCAGCAGCCCGGGACTCCAACCCCGGGGCGGGCAAGAGACCCAGTACTTC,CASSPGLQPRGGQETQYF